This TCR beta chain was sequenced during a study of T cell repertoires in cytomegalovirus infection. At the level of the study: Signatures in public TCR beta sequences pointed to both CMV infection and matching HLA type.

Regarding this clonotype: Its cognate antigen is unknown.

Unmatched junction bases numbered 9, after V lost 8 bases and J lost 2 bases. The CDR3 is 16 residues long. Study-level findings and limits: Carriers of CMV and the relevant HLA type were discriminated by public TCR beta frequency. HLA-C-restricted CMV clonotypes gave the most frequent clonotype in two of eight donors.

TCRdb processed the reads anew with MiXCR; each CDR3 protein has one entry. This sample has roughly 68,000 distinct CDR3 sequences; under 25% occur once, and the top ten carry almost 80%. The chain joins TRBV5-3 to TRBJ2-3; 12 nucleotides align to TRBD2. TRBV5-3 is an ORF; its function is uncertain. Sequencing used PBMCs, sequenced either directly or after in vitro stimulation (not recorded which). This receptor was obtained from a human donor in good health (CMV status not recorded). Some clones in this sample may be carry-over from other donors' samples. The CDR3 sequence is CASSPGLAGFTDTQYF. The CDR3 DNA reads TGTGCCAGCAGCCCGGGACTAGCGGGCTTCACAGATACGCAGTATTTT.